This T cell receptor (beta chain) emerged from a study of T cell repertoires in cytomegalovirus infection. Whole-study context: Well-studied HLA-B-restricted epitopes and recently identified HLA-C-restricted epitopes of CMV were both used in the study. Public TCR beta signatures indicated both CMV infection and matching HLA type.

Points from the study as a whole: Summed frequency of shared TCR beta families picked out CMV carriers who also had the relevant HLA. HLA-C-restricted, CMV-specific TCR beta clonotypes were dominant ex vivo.

The CDR3 extends over 14 amino acids. CDR1 MNHEY and CDR2 SMNVEV come from the germline V gene (reference sequence). Trimming cost V 7 bases and J 0 bases; bases outside gene matches: 2. TCRdb reanalysed the reads using MiXCR and keeps one entry per CDR3 protein. The table has fewer than 850,000 distinct CDR3 sequences, roughly 29% seen once. Of note for this clonotype: Its antigen remains unknown.

The TCR sequence derives from a human donor in good health (CMV status not recorded). Some clones in this sample may be carry-over from other donors' samples. V usage is TRBV27 and J usage is TRBJ2-2, with 7 bases that match TRBD2. This specimen was cultured CD8+ T cells from PBMCs, taken from culture after CMV antigen stimulation. The CDR3 region is CASMAGANTGELFF. The CDR3 coding sequence is TGTGCCAGCATGGCGGGGGCGAACACCGGGGAGCTGTTTTTT.